The T cell receptor beta chain described here comes from a study of T cells in Graves' hyperthyroidism and ophthalmopathy. TCR beta CDR3 sequences were amplified from RNA transcripts. When the TCR CDR3 underwent first-round RT-PCR, the HTBI primer set was used. TCRdb passed the multiplex PCR reads through MiXCR, listing each CDR3 protein once. The sample yields 650,000 to 800,000 distinct CDR3 sequences, approximately 42% seen once. Study findings and constraints: Ophthalmopathy was separated from stable hyperthyroidism by a 13 V-J model.

This clonotype was counted many times. What it binds is unknown. Exclusion of patients followed from uncontrolled infection, other autoimmune disease, pregnancy or lactation. Diagnoses were made from clinical symptoms, serum measures (thyroxine and TRAb), thyroid ultrasound and orbital computed tomography. Per the germline V gene, CDR1 is SQVTM and CDR2 is ANQGSEA. There are 17 residues in the CDR3. V lost 1 base, J lost 2 bases, and 9 bases stayed unmatched. Material for sequencing was peripheral blood or thyroid tissue (not recorded which). The J gene is TRBJ1-1, the V gene TRBV29-1; TRBD1 aligns across 11 bases. The sequence was obtained from an adult man with Graves' disease, either hyperthyroidism or ophthalmopathy (not recorded which). CDR3 region: CSVEGLGTGGYNTEAFF. DNA for the CDR3: TGCAGCGTTGAAGGTCTGGGGACAGGGGGATATAACACTGAAGCTTTCTTT.